This T cell receptor (beta chain) was recovered during a study of blood T cell repertoires in COVID-19. Study overall: Sites in the United States, Italy and Spain provided acute and convalescent COVID-19 samples. From T cells, B-cell-depleted T cells, or PBMCs came the material, which was cDNA or gDNA.

Germline CDR1 ENHRY, CDR2 SYGVKD. The CDR3 is 14 amino acids. The V and J ends lost 8 bases and 0 bases respectively, with 12 bases between them. In the original processing: From reference gene primer amplification, estimates of nucleated cell counts were derived. Libraries were prepared by immunoSEQ multiplex PCR; TCRdb keeps only in-frame clonotypes and omits some of them. The V and J calls and clone size come from that table; D and trimming were worked out from the DNA. The repertoire has tens of thousands of clones, roughly 89% of them found once; the top ten carry 2% to 3%. The receptor was derived from a man aged 50-59 years with acute or convalescent COVID-19. Sequencing used peripheral blood. The V and J genes are TRBV10-3 and TRBJ2-3; weak D call: TRBD2 (5 bases). This chain's CDR3 is CAIGREGSTDTQYF. The CDR3 nucleotides read TGTGCCATCGGAAGAGAGGGAAGCACAGATACGCAGTATTTT.